This TCR beta chain is from a study of identical twins (TCRdb year 2016). Broadly, across the study: To test whether fetal clonotypes persist, this study deep-sequenced TCR alpha and beta repertoires from monozygotic twins, from unrelated adults of various ages, and from cord blood. Replicate twin experiments were performed at different times using different library preparation protocols to rule out contamination.

Overall study results and their limits: Compared with coincidental sharing between unrelated individuals, out-of-frame TCR alpha sequences shared between twins showed an excess of sequences with low generation probability. A weaker excess of twin sharing was found in beta out-of-frame sequences because the signal-to-noise ratio was lowered by fewer shared sequences. In monozygotic twins, recombination models systematically underestimated out-of-frame TCR alpha sharing, but the models matched the sharing seen between unrelated individuals. Conclusions relied on cross-sectional statistical analysis, since the same donors could not be followed over many years. Invariant T cells such as MAIT and iNKT could partly confound zero-insertion analyses, though diverse VJ usage argued against this for most clonotypes. Fewer insertions were carried by abundant cord blood beta clonotypes; a weaker similar trend was observed in young adult naive repertoires, while no such trend was observed in memory repertoires.

V and J are trimmed by 5 bases and 4 bases, and the gene matches miss 5 bases of the junction. Its CDR3 holds 15 amino acids, cysteine through phenylalanine. CDR3 DNA only is kept here, 45 bases in frame from base 1. Reading the germline V gene (reference sequence) gives CDR1 DFQATT and CDR2 SNEGSKA. Libraries came from 5' RACE. The sequencing machine was an Illumina HiSeq 2000. Template switching added a universal primer binding site, and the final cDNA carried a unique molecular identifier that allowed TCR cDNA molecules to be counted accurately. Specific primers in the conserved constant-segment region were used to synthesize first-strand cDNA for TCR alpha and beta chains. To control for contamination, every cDNA library carried two barcodes: a SMART-Mk sample barcode plus Illumina barcodes. TruSeq adapter sequences along with Illumina sample barcodes were introduced in two successive PCR steps. TCR alpha and beta cDNA libraries were sequenced on the Illumina HiSeq platform with custom primers. Per the original workflow: MiGEC processed the raw reads to extract unique molecular identifiers, while MiXCR was used to determine the CDR3 positions. Recombination models were inferred per individual with the repgenHMM and IGoR tools using an EM algorithm. Shared clonotypes were analyzed with the tcR package in R, and sharing was normalized by the product of cloneset sizes. To study raw recombination without the effects of thymic and clonal selection, out-of-frame nonproductive sequences were analyzed. The public reads were reprocessed in TCRdb via fastp at Q25 and MiXCR, keeping in-frame beta chains. Here each entry gathers all rows of one CDR3 protein and keeps the most common genes and DNA. The V and J calls were determined by TCRdb, not by the authors. Counted in this sample were 1.5 million to 2 million distinct CDR3 sequences; about 31% of them appeared once. The ten biggest clones cover more than 0.25% of the sample.

Every donor was a healthy Caucasian. As to this clonotype: The clone's antigen remains unknown. One base away there is no much larger clone; base qualities are not given.

The sequenced material came from cord blood. The clonotype was recovered from a newborn girl in good health. The chain joins TRBV20-1 to TRBJ2-2, and 12 junction bases match TRBD2. The base sequence is TGCAGTGCTCGACTAGCGGGGGTTGGCACCGGGGAGCTGTTTTTT. It specifies CSARLAGVGTGELFF.